This T cell receptor (beta chain) is drawn from a study of blood T cell repertoires in COVID-19. About the study: COVID-19 samples, acute and convalescent, were from the United States, Italy and Spain.

In the authors' workflow: Amplification of reference gene primers was used by the study to estimate nucleated cell counts. Here immunoSEQ multiplex PCR was the method, and the copy in TCRdb shows in-frame clones only, minus some. The V and J calls and clone size were taken over from that table, and D and trimming were inferred from the DNA. The sample comprises a few hundred thousand clones, over 75% of which are singletons, and roughly 0.87% rests with the top ten. Looked up from germline, CDR1 is DFQATT and CDR2 is SNEGSKA (reference sequence). The V gene lost 3 bases and the J gene lost 1 base, with 13 bases spanning the gap. This CDR3 has 15 amino acids.

The sequence was collected from a human donor with COVID-19, enrolled during active disease. The donor label of this sample is uncertain. The sequenced sample was peripheral blood. The gene calls are TRBV20-1 and TRBJ1-5, with a weak D call TRBD1 (6 bases). This chain's CDR3 is CSASMGAGSNQPQHF. CDR3 coding DNA: TGCAGTGCTAGTATGGGGGCCGGCAGCAATCAGCCCCAGCATTTT.